What follows are 25 T cell receptor beta chains derived from one specimen sequenced in a study of technical replicates of blood from a few donors. Here immunoSEQ multiplex PCR was the method, and the copy in TCRdb shows in-frame clones only, minus some. The table shows about 67,000 clones, with about 98% occurring only once. The specimen was T cells isolated from PBMCs. Receptors originate from a human donor in good health.

The rearrangement uses TRBV7-9 and TRBJ2-7; 9 bases are a match to TRBD2. Trimming cost V 5 bases and J 6 bases; bases outside gene matches: 14. Germline lookup yields CDR1 SEHNR and CDR2 FQNEAQ (reference sequence). The CDR3 covers 16 residues. The CDR3 nucleotides read TGTGCCAGCAGCCCGCCGGCTAGCGGGGTAACCGGCGAGCAGTACTTC. Encoded protein: CASSPPASGVTGEQYF.

V and J are TRBV6-5 and TRBJ2-4; a weak D match, TRBD1 (5 bases). CDR1 is MNHEY, CDR2 SVGAGI, per germline. The germline V and J ends were trimmed by 2 bases and 1 base, with 12 bases remaining between them. The CDR3 sequence is 16 residues long. The CDR3 reads CASSYDGAVAKNIQYF. The CDR3 region has the DNA TGTGCCAGCAGTTACGATGGGGCGGTGGCCAAAAACATTCAGTACTTC.

The DNA of the CDR3 is TGTGCCAGCAGTCATAATGAAAAACTGTTTTTT. Translated, it gives CASSHNEKLFF. The chain joins TRBV6-5 to TRBJ1-4; D is ambiguous. The germline V and J ends were trimmed by 5 bases and 4 bases, with 2 bases remaining between them. Germline V gene data show CDR1 as MNHEY and CDR2 as SVGAGI. This CDR3 region has 11 residues.

CDR3 coding DNA: TGTGCCAGCACAGGTTATAATGAAAAACTGTTTTTT. This codes for CASTGYNEKLFF. The chain joins TRBV2 to TRBJ1-4; D is ambiguous. V was trimmed by 7 bases and J by 4 bases, leaving 7 bases between them. The CDR3 extends over 12 amino acids. Germline V gene data show CDR1 as SNHLY and CDR2 as FYNNEI.

The chain employs TRBV13 and TRBJ2-5; 11 nucleotides match TRBD2. Trimming removed 5 bases from V and 0 bases from J; junction bases left unmatched: 8. The length of the CDR3 is 17 residues. Germline CDR1 reads PRHDT; CDR2 reads FYEKMQ (reference sequence). The CDR3 reads CASSQGLAEMYQETQYF. CDR3 nucleotides: TGTGCCAGCAGCCAGGGACTAGCGGAGATGTACCAAGAGACCCAGTACTTC.

The chain employs TRBV7-6 and TRBJ1-2, with D hard to call. Per germline, CDR1 SGHVS and CDR2 FNYEAQ. The V and J ends lost 3 bases and 4 bases respectively, with 9 bases between them. The CDR3 covers 13 residues. The CDR3 is CASSFPGGYGYTF. DNA for the CDR3: TGTGCCAGCAGCTTTCCGGGAGGCTATGGCTACACCTTC.

This chain links TRBV2 with TRBJ2-1; 9 bases map to TRBD1. Germline CDR1 and CDR2: SNHLY and FYNNEI. V lost 10 bases, J lost 4 bases, and 23 bases stayed unmatched. The CDR3 has 19 residues. In DNA, the CDR3 is TGTGCCAACCTAAAGCACCCGCAAACAGGGGGCAGTTCTTACAATGAGCAGTTCTTC. This translates into CANLKHPQTGGSSYNEQFF.

The genes are TRBV9 and TRBJ1-3, with a possible D match to TRBD1 (5 bases). The CDR3 runs 14 residues. The ends were cut back, 4 bases at V and 1 base at J, with 9 bases in the middle. Germline V lookup: CDR1 SGDLS, CDR2 YYNGEE. In DNA form, the CDR3 reads TGTGCCAGCAGCCCCAGGGTTTCTGGAAACACCATATATTTT. Translated: CASSPRVSGNTIYF.

The J gene is TRBJ1-2, the V gene TRBV5-1; D is unresolved. The germline gives CDR1 SGHRS, CDR2 YFSETQ. The V gene lost 4 bases and the J gene lost 5 bases, with 9 bases spanning the gap. This CDR3 is built from 12 residues. The DNA of the CDR3 is TGCGCCAGCAGCATCACAGATTATGGCTACACCTTC. As protein: CASSITDYGYTF.

The rearrangement links TRBV4-2 to TRBJ1-1; no definite D call. CDR1 and CDR2 (germline): LGHNA, YNFKEQ. CDR3 length equals 15 residues. Trimming shortened V by 3 bases and J by 1 base, and 12 bases separated the two germline ends. CDR3 sequence (DNA): TGTGCCAGCAGCCAGCAGGCCAGGCAGAACACTGAAGCTTTCTTT. Its protein product is CASSQQARQNTEAFF.

This chain links TRBV7-7 with TRBJ2-5; tentatively, D is TRBD2 (6 bases). V was pared by 3 bases and J by 1 base, with 9 bases between. Germline CDR1 and CDR2: SSHAT and FNYEAQ (reference sequence). CDR3 length: 14 residues. The CDR3 nucleotides are TGTGCCAGCAGCTTGAGTAGCGGCCAAGAGACCCAGTACTTC. Translation gives CASSLSSGQETQYF.

This chain connects TRBV28 to TRBJ1-2; TRBD1 matches 7 bases. Germline V lookup: CDR1 MDHEN, CDR2 SYDVKM. This CDR3 has 13 amino acids. V gave up 4 bases and J gave up 7 bases; unmatched junction bases: 6. The CDR3 sequence: CASSSGQTFGYTF. CDR3 nucleotides: TGTGCCAGCAGTTCGGGACAGACGTTTGGCTACACCTTC.

This chain joins TRBV7-9 and TRBJ1-3; 7 bases align to TRBD1. The germline gives CDR1 SEHNR, CDR2 FQNEAQ (reference sequence). Unmatched junction bases numbered 2, after V lost 6 bases and J lost 0 bases. The CDR3 spans 14 residues. CDR3 nucleotides: TGTGCCAGCAGGGCAGGGGGCTCTGGAAACACCATATATTTT. The encoded protein is CASRAGGSGNTIYF.

The chain uses TRBV5-1 and TRBJ2-1; TRBD2 aligns across 12 bases. CDR3 length: 15 amino acids. V lost 4 bases, J lost 10 bases, and 9 bases stayed unmatched. Per the germline V gene, CDR1 is SGHRS and CDR2 is YFSETQ. For the CDR3, the DNA is TGCGCCAGCAGCCTACTAGCGGGGGGCCCGGAGGAGCAGTTCTTC. Translated, it gives CASSLLAGGPEEQFF.

The chain couples TRBV4-1 to TRBJ2-2; TRBD2 matches 7 bases. CDR1 MGHRA and CDR2 YSYEKL come from the germline V gene. J lost 3 bases, V lost 1 base, and 5 bases had no gene match. This CDR3 contains 16 residues. Written as DNA, the CDR3 is TGCGCCAGCAGCCAAGTTTTCCTAGCGGACACCGGGGAGCTGTTTTTT. This encodes CASSQVFLADTGELFF.

The V gene is TRBV6-5, the J gene TRBJ2-1, with D uncertain. The CDR3 consists of 15 residues. Trimming left V 2 bases short and J 4 bases short, with 12 bases between. Germline V CDR1 and CDR2: MNHEY, SVGAGI. In DNA form, the CDR3 reads TGTGCCAGCAGTTACACCCTGACACTTTACAATGAGCAGTTCTTC. It specifies CASSYTLTLYNEQFF.

The V and J genes are TRBV2 and TRBJ1-1; TRBD1 agrees at 9 bases. Germline CDR1 and CDR2: SNHLY and FYNNEI. This CDR3 is 14 amino acids long. V trimming: 6 bases; J trimming: 4 bases; junction bases outside the gene matches: 6. This CDR3 is CASRAGQGSTEAFF. The CDR3 DNA is TGTGCCAGCAGGGCAGGACAGGGGAGCACTGAAGCTTTCTTT. The entire variable domain, with the rest obtained from reference TRBV2 and TRBJ1-1, is as follows: EPEVTQTPSHQVTQMGQEVILRCVPISNHLYFYWYRQILGQKVEFLVSFYNNEISEKSEIFDDQFSVERPDGSNFTLKIRSTKLEDSAMYFCASRAGQGSTEAFFGQGTRLTVV.

The genes are TRBV6-6 and TRBJ1-2; 9 bases fit TRBD1. Germline V gene data show CDR1 as MNHNY and CDR2 as SVGAGI (reference sequence). This CDR3 has 16 amino acids. V lost 6 bases, J lost 2 bases, and 10 bases stayed unmatched. CDR3 nucleotide sequence: TGTGCCAGCAGCGGGGCCGGGACAGGGATAAACTATGGCTACACCTTC. Amino acid sequence: CASSGAGTGINYGYTF.

The V and J genes are TRBV5-1 and TRBJ2-6; 7 bases fit TRBD1. CDR3 size: 20 residues. Germline CDR1 reads SGHRS; CDR2 reads YFSETQ. With 1 base clipped from V and 0 bases from J, the junction kept 13 bases outside the gene matches. The CDR3 DNA is TGCGCCAGCAGCTTGTTTTTGAGTGGGACAGTAGACTCTGGGGCCAACGTCCTGACTTTC. Its translation: CASSLFLSGTVDSGANVLTF.

In its sample, this clone was seen once. The V and J genes are TRBV7-6 and TRBJ2-3, with TRBD2 matching 13 bases. The J segment lost 2 bases and the V segment lost 3 bases, leaving 11 bases of the junction unmatched. Germline lookup yields CDR1 SGHVS and CDR2 FNYEAQ. The CDR3 spans 19 residues. In DNA form, the CDR3 reads TGTGCCAGCAGCTTTCCCTCGGGGACTAGCGGGGCCGACACAGATACGCAGTATTTT. Translation: CASSFPSGTSGADTDTQYF. Together with reference TRBV7-6 and TRBJ2-3, the CDR3 gives the full variable domain: GAGVSQSPRYKVTKRGQDVALRCDPISGHVSLYWYRQALGQGPEFLTYFNYEAQQDKSGLPNDRFSAERPEGSISTLTIQRTEQRDSAMYRCASSFPSGTSGADTDTQYFGPGTRLTVL.

V gene TRBV7-2 combines with J gene TRBJ1-2, with D possibly TRBD1 on 6 matching bases. The CDR3 length is 13 residues. The V gene's germline CDR1 is SGHTA and CDR2 FQGNSA. V gave up 1 base and J gave up 6 bases, with 9 bases separating them. CDR3 sequence reads: CASSLVRQDGYTF. The CDR3 nucleotides read TGTGCCAGCAGCTTAGTAAGACAGGATGGCTACACCTTC.

Here the CDR3 DNA reads TGTGCCAGCAGTCCGGGGGGGATGGGCACTGAAGCTTTCTTT. Encoded protein: CASSPGGMGTEAFF. The chain combines TRBV28 with TRBJ1-1, with a possible D match to TRBD1 (5 bases). V lost 5 bases, J lost 4 bases, and 14 bases lay in between. This CDR3 contains 14 residues. Germline assignment: CDR1 MDHEN and CDR2 SYDVKM.

The chain employs TRBV5-1 and TRBJ1-2, with 7 bases matching TRBD1. Germline trimming cut 0 bases from V and 1 base from J; bases unmatched to any gene: 0. This CDR3 spans 14 amino acids. Germline assignment: CDR1 SGHRS and CDR2 YFSETQ. CDR3 DNA sequence: TGCGCCAGCAGCTTGGGGGACAGTAACTATGGCTACACCTTC. This codes for CASSLGDSNYGYTF. Based on the CDR3 plus reference TRBV5-1 and TRBJ1-2, the full variable domain is KAGVTQTPRYLIKTRGQQVTLSCSPISGHRSVSWYQQTPGQGLQFLFEYFSETQRNKGNFPGRFSGRQFSNSRSEMNVSTLELGDSALYLCASSLGDSNYGYTFGSGTRLTVV.

V is TRBV5-4 and J is TRBJ1-1; a weak D match, TRBD1 (6 bases). The V end lost 5 bases, the J end lost 1 base, and 12 bases lay between the germline ends. In germline, CDR1 is SGHNT, CDR2 YYREEE (reference sequence). The CDR3 has 14 amino acids. The CDR3 coding sequence is TGTGCCAGCAGACCGGACAGCTCGAACACTGAAGCTTTCTTT. Protein product: CASRPDSSNTEAFF.

The chain has TRBV2 and TRBJ2-7; 8 bases agree with TRBD1. Per germline, CDR1 SNHLY and CDR2 FYNNEI. V lost 2 bases, J lost 6 bases, and 9 bases stayed unmatched. The CDR3 runs 15 residues. The DNA for the CDR3 is TGTGCCAGCAGTGAACTGGGGACAGGTCGCTCCGAGCAGTACTTC. It is translated as CASSELGTGRSEQYF.